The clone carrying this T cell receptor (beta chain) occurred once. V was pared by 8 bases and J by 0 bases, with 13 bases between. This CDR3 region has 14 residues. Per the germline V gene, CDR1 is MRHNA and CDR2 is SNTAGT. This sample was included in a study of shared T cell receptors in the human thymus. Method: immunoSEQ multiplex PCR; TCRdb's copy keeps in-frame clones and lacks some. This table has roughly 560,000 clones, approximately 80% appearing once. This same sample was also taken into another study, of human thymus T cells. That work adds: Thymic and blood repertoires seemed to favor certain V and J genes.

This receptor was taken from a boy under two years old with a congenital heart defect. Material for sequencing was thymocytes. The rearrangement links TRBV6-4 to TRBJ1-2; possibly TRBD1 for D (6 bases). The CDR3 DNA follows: TGTGCCAGCTCCCGGACAGACACTAACTATGGCTACACCTTC. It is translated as CASSRTDTNYGYTF.